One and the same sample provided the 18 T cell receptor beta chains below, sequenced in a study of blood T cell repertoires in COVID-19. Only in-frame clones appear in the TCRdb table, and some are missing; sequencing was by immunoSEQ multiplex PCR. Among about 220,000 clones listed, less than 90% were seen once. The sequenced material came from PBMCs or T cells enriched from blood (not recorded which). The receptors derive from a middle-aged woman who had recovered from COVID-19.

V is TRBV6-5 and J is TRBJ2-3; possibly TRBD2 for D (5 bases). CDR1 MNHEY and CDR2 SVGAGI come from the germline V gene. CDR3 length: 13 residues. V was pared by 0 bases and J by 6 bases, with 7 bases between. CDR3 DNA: TGTGCCAGCAGTTACTCACCGGGGGATACGCAGTATTTT. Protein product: CASSYSPGDTQYF.

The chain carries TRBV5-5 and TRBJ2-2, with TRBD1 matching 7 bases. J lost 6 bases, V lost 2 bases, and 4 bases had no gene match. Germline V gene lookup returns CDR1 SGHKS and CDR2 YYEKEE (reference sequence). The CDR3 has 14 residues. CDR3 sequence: CASSFRDRAGELFF. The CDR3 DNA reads TGTGCCAGCAGCTTCAGAGACAGGGCCGGGGAGCTGTTTTTT. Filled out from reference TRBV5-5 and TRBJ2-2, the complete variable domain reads DAGVTQSPTHLIKTRGQQVTLRCSPISGHKSVSWYQQVLGQGPQFIFQYYEKEERGRGNFPDRFSARQFPNYSSELNVNALLLGDSALYLCASSFRDRAGELFFGEGSRLTVL.

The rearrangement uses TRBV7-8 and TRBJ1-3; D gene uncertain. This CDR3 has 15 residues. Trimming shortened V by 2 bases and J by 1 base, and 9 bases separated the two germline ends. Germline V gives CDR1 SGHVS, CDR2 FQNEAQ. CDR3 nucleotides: TGTGCCAGCAGCTTAACTGTTTCATCTGGAAACACCATATATTTT. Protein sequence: CASSLTVSSGNTIYF.

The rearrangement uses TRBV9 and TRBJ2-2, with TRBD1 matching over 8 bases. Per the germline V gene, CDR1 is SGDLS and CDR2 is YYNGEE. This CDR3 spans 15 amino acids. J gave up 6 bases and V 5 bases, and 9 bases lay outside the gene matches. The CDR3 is CASSLTGDRAGELFF. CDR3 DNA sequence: TGTGCCAGCAGTTTGACAGGGGATCGGGCCGGGGAGCTGTTTTTT.

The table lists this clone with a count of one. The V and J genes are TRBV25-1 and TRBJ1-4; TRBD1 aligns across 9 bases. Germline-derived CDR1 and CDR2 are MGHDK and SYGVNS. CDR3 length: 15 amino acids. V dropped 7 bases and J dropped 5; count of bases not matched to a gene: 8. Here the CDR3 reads CASTPLTGGNEKLFF. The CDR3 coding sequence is TGTGCCAGCACCCCCCTGACAGGGGGAAATGAAAAACTGTTTTTT.

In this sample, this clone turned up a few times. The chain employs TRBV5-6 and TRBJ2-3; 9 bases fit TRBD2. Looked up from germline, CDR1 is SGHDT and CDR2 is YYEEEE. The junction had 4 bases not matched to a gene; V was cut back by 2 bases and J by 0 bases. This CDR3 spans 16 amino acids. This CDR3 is CASSLISGGSTDTQYF. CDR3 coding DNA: TGTGCCAGCAGCTTAATTAGCGGGGGTAGCACAGATACGCAGTATTTT.

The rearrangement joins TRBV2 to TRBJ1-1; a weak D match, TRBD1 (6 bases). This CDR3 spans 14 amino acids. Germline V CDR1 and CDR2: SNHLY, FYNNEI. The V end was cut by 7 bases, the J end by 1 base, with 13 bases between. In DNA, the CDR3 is TGTGCCAGCACTGTTGACAGGACGAACACTGAAGCTTTCTTT. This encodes CASTVDRTNTEAFF. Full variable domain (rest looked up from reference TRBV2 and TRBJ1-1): EPEVTQTPSHQVTQMGQEVILRCVPISNHLYFYWYRQILGQKVEFLVSFYNNEISEKSEIFDDQFSVERPDGSNFTLKIRSTKLEDSAMYFCASTVDRTNTEAFFGQGTRLTVV.

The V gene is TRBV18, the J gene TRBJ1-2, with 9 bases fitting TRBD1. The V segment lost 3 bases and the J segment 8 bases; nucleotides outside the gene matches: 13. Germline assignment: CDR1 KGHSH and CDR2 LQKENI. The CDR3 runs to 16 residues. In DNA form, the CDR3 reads TGTGCCAGCTCACCGGGACAGGGCCACCCCTATGGAGGCTACACCTTC. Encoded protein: CASSPGQGHPYGGYTF. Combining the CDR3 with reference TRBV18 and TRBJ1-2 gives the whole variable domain NAGVMQNPRHLVRRRGQEARLRCSPMKGHSHVYWYRQLPEEGLKFMVYLQKENIIDESGMPKERFSAEFPKEGPSILRIQQVVRGDSAAYFCASSPGQGHPYGGYTFGSGTRLTVV.

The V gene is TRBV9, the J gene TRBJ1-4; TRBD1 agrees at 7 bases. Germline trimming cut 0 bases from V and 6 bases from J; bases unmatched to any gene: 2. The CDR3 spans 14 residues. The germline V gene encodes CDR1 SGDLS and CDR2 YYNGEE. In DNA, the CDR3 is TGTGCCAGCAGCGTAGGGGACAGTTATGAAAAACTGTTTTTT. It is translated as CASSVGDSYEKLFF.

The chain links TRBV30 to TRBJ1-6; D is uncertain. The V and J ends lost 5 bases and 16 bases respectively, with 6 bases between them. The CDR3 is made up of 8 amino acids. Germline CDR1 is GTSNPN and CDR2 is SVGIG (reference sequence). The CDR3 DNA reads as TGTGCCTGGCGTAAACTCCACTTT. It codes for CAWRKLHF.

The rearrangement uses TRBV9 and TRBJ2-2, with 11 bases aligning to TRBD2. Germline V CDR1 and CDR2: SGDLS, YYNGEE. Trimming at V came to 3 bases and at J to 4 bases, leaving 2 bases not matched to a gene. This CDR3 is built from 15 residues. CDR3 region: CASSGTSGFTGELFF. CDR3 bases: TGTGCCAGCAGCGGGACTAGCGGGTTCACCGGGGAGCTGTTTTTT. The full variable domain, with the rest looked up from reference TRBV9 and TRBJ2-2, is DSGVTQTPKHLITATGQRVTLRCSPRSGDLSVYWYQQSLDQGLQFLIQYYNGEERAKGNILERFSAQQFPDLHSELNLSSLELGDSALYFCASSGTSGFTGELFFGEGSRLTVL.

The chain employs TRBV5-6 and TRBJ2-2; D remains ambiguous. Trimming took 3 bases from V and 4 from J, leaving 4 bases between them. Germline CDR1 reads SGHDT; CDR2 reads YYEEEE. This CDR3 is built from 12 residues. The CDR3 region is CASSSPTGELFF. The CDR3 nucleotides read TGTGCCAGCAGCTCTCCCACCGGGGAGCTGTTTTTT.

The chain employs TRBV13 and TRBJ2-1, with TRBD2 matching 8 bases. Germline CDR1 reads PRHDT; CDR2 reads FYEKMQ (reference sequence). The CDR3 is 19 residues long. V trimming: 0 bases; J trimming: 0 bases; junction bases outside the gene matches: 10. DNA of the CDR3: TGTGCCAGCAGCTTAGGCCGAAGGGCGGGAGGTACCTCCTACAATGAGCAGTTCTTC. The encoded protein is CASSLGRRAGGTSYNEQFF.

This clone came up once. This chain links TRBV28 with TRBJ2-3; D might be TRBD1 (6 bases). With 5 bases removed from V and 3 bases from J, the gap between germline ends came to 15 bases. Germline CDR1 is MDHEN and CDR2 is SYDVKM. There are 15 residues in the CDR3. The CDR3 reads CASSKPGTPTDTQYF. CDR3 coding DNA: TGTGCCAGCAGTAAACCCGGGACACCGACAGATACGCAGTATTTT.

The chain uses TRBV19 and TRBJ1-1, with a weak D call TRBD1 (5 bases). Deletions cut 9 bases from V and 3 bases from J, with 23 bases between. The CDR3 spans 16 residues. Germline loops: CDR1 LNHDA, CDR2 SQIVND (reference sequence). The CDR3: CASTPLEGRPYTEAFF. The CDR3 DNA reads TGTGCCAGCACTCCCTTGGAGGGGAGACCTTACACTGAAGCTTTCTTT.

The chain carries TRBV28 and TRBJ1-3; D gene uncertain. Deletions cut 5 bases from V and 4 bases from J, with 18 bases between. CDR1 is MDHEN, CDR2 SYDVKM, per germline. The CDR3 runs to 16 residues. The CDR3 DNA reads TGTGCCAGCAGTCCGGGAAGTGCCGGGAGGGGAAACACCATATATTTT. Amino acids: CASSPGSAGRGNTIYF.

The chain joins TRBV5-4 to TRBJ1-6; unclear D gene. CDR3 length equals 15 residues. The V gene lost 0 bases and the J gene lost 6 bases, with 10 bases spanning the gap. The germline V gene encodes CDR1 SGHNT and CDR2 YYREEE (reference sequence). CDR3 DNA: TGTGCCAGCAGCTTGGGTCTGGGCGCTAATTCACCCCTCCACTTT. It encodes CASSLGLGANSPLHF. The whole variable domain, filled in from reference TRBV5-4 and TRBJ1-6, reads ETGVTQSPTHLIKTRGQQVTLRCSSQSGHNTVSWYQQALGQGPQFIFQYYREEENGRGNFPPRFSGLQFPNYSSELNVNALELDDSALYLCASSLGLGANSPLHFGNGTRLTVT.

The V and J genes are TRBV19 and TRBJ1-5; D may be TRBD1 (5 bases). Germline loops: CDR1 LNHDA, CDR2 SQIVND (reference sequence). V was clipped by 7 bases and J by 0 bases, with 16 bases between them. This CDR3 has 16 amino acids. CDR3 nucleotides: TGTGCCAGTACCTCCGGGGAGGGGATTAGCAATCAGCCCCAGCATTTT. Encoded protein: CASTSGEGISNQPQHF.